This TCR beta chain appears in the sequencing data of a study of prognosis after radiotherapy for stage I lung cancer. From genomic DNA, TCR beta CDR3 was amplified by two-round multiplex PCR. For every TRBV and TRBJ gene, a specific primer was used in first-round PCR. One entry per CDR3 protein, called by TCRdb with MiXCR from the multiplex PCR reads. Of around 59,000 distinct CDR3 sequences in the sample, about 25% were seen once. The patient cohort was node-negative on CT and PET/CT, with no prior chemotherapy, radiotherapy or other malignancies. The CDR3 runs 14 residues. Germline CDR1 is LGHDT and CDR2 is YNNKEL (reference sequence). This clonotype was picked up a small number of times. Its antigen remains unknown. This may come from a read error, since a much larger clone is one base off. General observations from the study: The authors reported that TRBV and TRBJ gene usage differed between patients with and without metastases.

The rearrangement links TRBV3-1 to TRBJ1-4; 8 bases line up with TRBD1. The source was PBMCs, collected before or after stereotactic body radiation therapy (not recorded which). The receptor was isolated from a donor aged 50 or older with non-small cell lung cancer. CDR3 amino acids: CASTQGARGEKLLF. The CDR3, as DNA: TGTGCCAGCACCCAGGGGGCGCGAGGCGAAAAACTGCTTTTT.